Presented here are 30 T cell receptor beta chains from one specimen sequenced in a study of beta chain features in type 1 diabetes. The sequenced template was cDNA made from the entire isolated RNA. Clones were sequenced by immunoSEQ multiplex PCR, and TCRdb holds only the in-frame ones, with some missing. The table shows hundreds of thousands of clones, with about 16% occurring only once. Sequencing was done on a sample of naive CD4+ T cells from blood. These receptors all stem from a man aged 18 to 35 in good health.

This clone was picked up a small number of times. The chain links TRBV2 to TRBJ1-2; D remains unclear. Germline V CDR1 and CDR2: SNHLY, FYNNEI. The CDR3 totals 14 residues. Trimming removed 2 bases from V and 8 bases from J, with 15 bases in between. This CDR3 is CASSEWAAAYGYTF. CDR3 in DNA: TGTGCCAGCAGTGAATGGGCGGCGGCGTACGGCTACACCTTC.

The chain couples TRBV7-6 to TRBJ2-7; D gene unclear. The CDR3 sequence is 13 residues long. V shed 5 bases and J shed 6 bases, with 14 bases lying between them. CDR1 and CDR2 from the germline V gene are SGHVS and FNYEAQ. The CDR3 sequence is CASSKLDGREQYF. CDR3 sequence (DNA): TGTGCCAGCAGCAAATTGGACGGCCGCGAGCAGTACTTC.

The J gene is TRBJ1-2, the V gene TRBV28; 9 bases agree with TRBD1. The CDR3 extends over 14 amino acids. V dropped 6 bases and J dropped 4; count of bases not matched to a gene: 6. Germline lookup yields CDR1 MDHEN and CDR2 SYDVKM. The CDR3 loop reads CASRSTGGAYGYTF. Written as DNA, the CDR3 is TGTGCCAGCAGGTCGACAGGGGGGGCCTATGGCTACACCTTC.

This clone was counted only a few times. The same CDR3 arises from other DNA sequences in this sample as well. The genes are TRBV7-2 and TRBJ2-3; 15 positions agree with TRBD2. The junction had 3 bases not matched to a gene; V was cut back by 5 bases and J by 3 bases. Germline CDR1 reads SGHTA; CDR2 reads FQGNSA. The CDR3 totals 16 residues. DNA of the CDR3: TGTGCCAGCAGCCCTGGGACTAGCGGGAGGACAGATACGCAGTATTTT. Protein product: CASSPGTSGRTDTQYF.

CDR3 protein: CASSPQGASHYEQYF. CDR3 DNA: TGTGCCAGCTCGCCCCAAGGGGCGTCTCACTACGAGCAGTACTTC. The chain has TRBV18 and TRBJ2-7; tentatively, D is TRBD1 (5 bases). V lost 6 bases to trimming and J lost 3 bases, with 18 bases between them. Germline V gene sequence: CDR1 KGHSH, CDR2 LQKENI. This CDR3 is 15 amino acids long.

The chain links TRBV2 to TRBJ1-1, with TRBD1 matching over 7 bases. The CDR3 spans 13 residues. From germline, CDR1 is SNHLY and CDR2 FYNNEI. J lost 0 bases, V lost 9 bases, and 4 bases had no gene match. CDR3 residues: CASAGQMNTEAFF. CDR3 bases: TGTGCCAGTGCGGGACAGATGAACACTGAAGCTTTCTTT.

This clone was seen a handful of times. This chain links TRBV7-6 with TRBJ1-1; D uncertain. CDR3 length equals 15 residues. Trimming pared 1 base from V and 5 bases from J, leaving 14 bases between. Germline CDR1 is SGHVS and CDR2 is FNYEAQ. CDR3 bases: TGTGCCAGCAGCTTAGTAAGGTCTCCTGGTACTGAAGCTTTCTTT. This gives the protein CASSLVRSPGTEAFF.

CDR3 sequence: CASGASGGRQPQHF. DNA of the CDR3: TGTGCCAGCGGAGCTTCGGGGGGAAGGCAGCCCCAGCATTTT. V is TRBV7-2 and J is TRBJ1-5, with D possibly matching TRBD1 (5 bases). V shed 8 bases and J shed 7 bases, with 18 bases lying between them. Germline CDR1 and CDR2: SGHTA and FQGNSA. This CDR3 spans 14 amino acids.

This chain uses TRBV5-4 with TRBJ1-1; 9 nucleotides agree with TRBD1. The V gene's germline CDR1 is SGHNT and CDR2 YYREEE (reference sequence). The CDR3 runs 13 residues. The V and J ends lost 4 bases and 4 bases, in that order; junction bases with no gene match: 2. The CDR3: CASSRDRATEAFF. Here the CDR3 DNA reads TGTGCCAGCAGCCGGGACAGGGCCACTGAAGCTTTCTTT.

This clone was counted a few times. The CDR3 loop is CARAPRSYNEQFF. The CDR3 coding sequence is TGTGCCAGGGCCCCGCGATCCTACAATGAGCAGTTCTTC. The genes are TRBV7-9 and TRBJ2-1, with D unclear. CDR1 and CDR2 (germline): SEHNR, FQNEAQ (reference sequence). V lost 9 bases to trimming and J lost 1 base, with 10 bases between them. CDR3 size: 13 residues.

This clone was detected only a few times. The J gene is TRBJ1-2, the V gene TRBV2; no definite D call. From germline, CDR1 is SNHLY and CDR2 FYNNEI. This CDR3 has 13 residues. V lost 5 bases and J 8 bases, leaving 15 bases between the germline ends. DNA of the CDR3: TGTGCCAGCAGTTTACACCGGGAATGGGGCTACACCTTC. This translates into CASSLHREWGYTF.

There are a few counts of this clone. The rearrangement uses TRBV19 and TRBJ2-4, with D maybe TRBD1 (5 bases). The CDR3 spans 14 residues. Germline assignment: CDR1 LNHDA and CDR2 SQIVND (reference sequence). Trimming shortened V by 6 bases and J by 6 bases, and 15 bases separated the two germline ends. The chain's CDR3 is CASSYGQPTNIQYF. The CDR3 DNA follows: TGTGCCAGTAGCTACGGACAACCTACAAACATTCAGTACTTC.

The chain recombines TRBV7-8 with TRBJ2-2; no reliable D call. Trimming took 0 bases from V and 6 from J, leaving 11 bases between them. Germline loops: CDR1 SGHVS, CDR2 FQNEAQ. This CDR3 spans 15 amino acids. The CDR3 is CASSLAELVAGELFF. CDR3 coding DNA: TGTGCCAGCAGCTTAGCCGAGCTAGTAGCCGGGGAGCTGTTTTTT.

The J gene is TRBJ2-7, the V gene TRBV14, with 7 bases identical to TRBD1. The length of the CDR3 is 15 residues. In germline, CDR1 is SGHDN, CDR2 FVKESK. J lost 2 bases, V lost 6 bases, and 10 bases had no gene match. This chain's CDR3 is CASRQTGKKAYEQYF. DNA for the CDR3: TGTGCCAGCAGGCAGACAGGGAAGAAAGCCTACGAGCAGTACTTC.

This clone was seen a handful of times. The chain combines TRBV29-1 with TRBJ1-2; D call uncertain. The CDR3 runs to 14 residues. Trimming removed 1 base at V and 3 bases at J, with 12 bases between. In germline, CDR1 is SQVTM, CDR2 ANQGSEA. The CDR3 here is CSVEGSGMYYGYTF. The CDR3 nucleotides read TGCAGCGTTGAAGGTTCGGGGATGTACTATGGCTACACCTTC.

This clone was observed a few times. The sample contains more than one DNA sequence encoding this CDR3. This chain uses TRBV20-1 with TRBJ2-5; D gene uncertain. Trimming cost V 3 bases and J 3 bases, with 5 bases left between them. This CDR3 has 11 residues. Germline V gene data show CDR1 as DFQATT and CDR2 as SNEGSKA (reference sequence). The CDR3 sequence: CSARGKETQYF. The CDR3, as DNA: TGCAGTGCTAGGGGCAAAGAGACCCAGTACTTC.

Only a few counts were recorded for this clone. This sequence joins TRBV28 and TRBJ2-1; D not resolved. V lost 5 bases, J lost 6 bases, and 5 bases lay in between. There are 11 residues in the CDR3. The V gene's germline CDR1 is MDHEN and CDR2 SYDVKM. For the CDR3, the DNA is TGTGCCAGCAGTGCCCTCAATGAGCAGTTCTTC. This sequence encodes CASSALNEQFF.

The gene calls are TRBV28 and TRBJ2-3; D perhaps matches TRBD2 (6 bases). The V end was cut by 2 bases, the J end by 4 bases, with 13 bases between. This CDR3 is 15 amino acids long. From germline, CDR1 is MDHEN and CDR2 SYDVKM. CDR3 in amino acids: CASSLPRGGADTQYF. The CDR3 region has the DNA TGTGCCAGCAGTTTACCGCGGGGTGGGGCAGATACGCAGTATTTT.

This clone was picked up a small number of times. The V gene is TRBV7-9, the J gene TRBJ2-7; D remains unclear. Germline CDR1 and CDR2: SEHNR and FQNEAQ (reference sequence). The length of the CDR3 is 11 residues. Trimming removed 5 bases from V and 9 bases from J, with 11 bases in between. The CDR3 is CASSLPTGQYF. CDR3 DNA sequence: TGTGCCAGCAGCCTTCCAACCGGGCAGTACTTC.

This clone was recorded a few times. This chain connects TRBV15 to TRBJ2-3; possible D gene TRBD1, 6 bases. V lost 3 bases and J lost 2, with 9 bases in between. This CDR3 is 14 amino acids long. Germline V lookup: CDR1 LNHNV, CDR2 YYDKDF (reference sequence). Here the CDR3 DNA reads TGTGCCACCAGCAGCCGACAGGCCACAGATACGCAGTATTTT. It is translated as CATSSRQATDTQYF.

The V gene is TRBV4-1, the J gene TRBJ2-3; D may match TRBD1 or TRBD2 (6 bases each). The CDR3 is 17 residues long. The germline V gene encodes CDR1 MGHRA and CDR2 YSYEKL. Trimming pared 0 bases from V and 6 bases from J, leaving 19 bases between. The DNA for the CDR3 is TGCGCCAGCAGCCAAGATATCGGGGGCGGCCTCTGGGATACGCAGTATTTT. This encodes CASSQDIGGGLWDTQYF.

This clone was seen a few times. The rearrangement uses TRBV7-2 and TRBJ1-5; D may be TRBD1 (6 bases). Trimming cost V 5 bases and J 2 bases, with 13 bases left between them. This CDR3 contains 15 residues. The germline V gene has CDR1 SGHTA and CDR2 FQGNSA. CDR3 bases: TGTGCCAGCAGCAGGACCAGGGGTGGCAATCAGCCCCAGCATTTT. Translation gives CASSRTRGGNQPQHF.

The chain combines TRBV7-2 with TRBJ1-2, with unresolved D. CDR1 and CDR2 (germline): SGHTA, FQGNSA. This CDR3 has 15 amino acids. Trimming removed 1 base from V and 1 base from J, with 10 bases in between. The CDR3 DNA follows: TGTGCCAGCAGCTTAGTAGGGCAGAGTAACTATGGCTACACCTTC. This translates into CASSLVGQSNYGYTF.

V and J are TRBV7-2 and TRBJ2-7; 9 bases align to TRBD1. Trimming took 3 bases from V and 4 from J; bases not matched to a gene: 7. The CDR3 spans 15 residues. Germline V CDR1 and CDR2: SGHTA, FQGNSA. CDR3 sequence: CASSFDRGIQYEQYF. The CDR3 nucleotides are TGTGCCAGCAGCTTTGACAGGGGGATACAATACGAGCAGTACTTC.

This clone was seen more than once but under ten times. The chain joins TRBV6-5 to TRBJ2-3; D not resolved. Trimming stripped 2 bases from V and 4 bases from J, with 10 bases between. The CDR3 is made up of 14 amino acids. Germline CDR1 and CDR2: MNHEY and SVGAGI. CDR3 sequence: CASSYPTRADTQYF. CDR3 coding DNA: TGTGCCAGCAGTTACCCCACAAGGGCAGATACGCAGTATTTT.

This clone appeared a few times. V is TRBV28 and J is TRBJ2-1; 16 bases are a match to TRBD2. The CDR3 runs to 20 residues. Trimming at V came to 5 bases and at J to 0 bases, leaving 10 bases not matched to a gene. CDR1 MDHEN and CDR2 SYDVKM come from the germline V gene. CDR3 bases: TGTGCCAGCAGTCCCGGGACTAGCGGGAGGGCAGAGAGCTCCTACAATGAGCAGTTCTTC. This gives the protein CASSPGTSGRAESSYNEQFF.

V and J are TRBV4-3 and TRBJ2-7, with D perhaps matching TRBD1 or TRBD2 (5 bases each). CDR1 is LGHNA, CDR2 YSLEER, per germline. Trimming pared 2 bases from V and 12 bases from J, leaving 20 bases between. CDR3 length: 14 amino acids. The CDR3: CASSQQKTRGPPYF. The CDR3 DNA reads TGCGCCAGCAGCCAACAGAAGACCCGGGGCCCCCCGTACTTC.

The V and J genes are TRBV27 and TRBJ1-1, with 7 bases that match TRBD1. Germline V gives CDR1 MNHEY, CDR2 SMNVEV (reference sequence). The junction had 13 bases not matched to a gene; V was cut back by 5 bases and J by 4 bases. CDR3 length: 16 amino acids. This CDR3 reads CASSPPKDRRVTEAFF. In DNA form, the CDR3 reads TGTGCCAGCAGTCCGCCCAAGGACAGGCGGGTCACTGAAGCTTTCTTT.

This clone was seen only a few times. The gene calls are TRBV7-9 and TRBJ1-3, with TRBD1 matching over 11 bases. V shed 5 bases, J shed 0 bases, and the junction held 12 bases outside the gene matches. This CDR3 is built from 19 residues. Germline-derived CDR1 and CDR2 are SEHNR and FQNEAQ (reference sequence). CDR3 amino acids: CASSLGQGEARPSGNTIYF. The CDR3 DNA is TGTGCCAGCAGCCTGGGACAGGGGGAAGCTCGGCCCTCTGGAAACACCATATATTTT.

The chain has TRBV18 and TRBJ2-7, with D perhaps TRBD1 (6 bases). CDR1 and CDR2 from the germline V gene are KGHSH and LQKENI. The CDR3 is 14 residues long. The germline V and J ends were trimmed by 3 bases and 4 bases, with 13 bases remaining between them. CDR3: CASSPAQGVYEQYF. CDR3 nucleotides: TGTGCCAGCTCACCTGCACAGGGTGTTTACGAGCAGTACTTC.